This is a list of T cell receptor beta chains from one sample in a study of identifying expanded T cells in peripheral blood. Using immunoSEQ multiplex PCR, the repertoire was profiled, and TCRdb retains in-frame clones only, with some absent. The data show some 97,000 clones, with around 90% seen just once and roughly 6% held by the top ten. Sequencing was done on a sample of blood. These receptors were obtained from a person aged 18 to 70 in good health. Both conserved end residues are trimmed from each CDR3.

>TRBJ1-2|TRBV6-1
ASSGSRGAT
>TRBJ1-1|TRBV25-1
ASSRPENTEAF
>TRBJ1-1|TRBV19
ASTQEAPWGAF
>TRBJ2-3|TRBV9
ASSPLRLTDTQY
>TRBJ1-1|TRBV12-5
ASGLVLTGSGTEAF
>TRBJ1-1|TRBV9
ASSVQLNTEAF
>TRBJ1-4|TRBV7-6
ASSLNGVEKLF
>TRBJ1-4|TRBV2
ASSGVRDTGTATNEKLF
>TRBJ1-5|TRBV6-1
ASRPQFHSNQPQH
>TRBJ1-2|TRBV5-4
ASSLDGGRGGYT
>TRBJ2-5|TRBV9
ASSPPGLAGQETQY
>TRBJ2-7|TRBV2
ASRGLAKVTEQY
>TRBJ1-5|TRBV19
ATAGGQGMGNQPQH
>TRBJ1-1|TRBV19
ASSIKWGTEAF
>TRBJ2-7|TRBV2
ASSYSRTGGTYEQY
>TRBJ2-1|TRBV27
ASRIGYNEQF
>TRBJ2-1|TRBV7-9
ASSSNKGNEQF
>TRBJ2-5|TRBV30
AWSVQGAGLAGETQY
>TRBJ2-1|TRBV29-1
SVEDWPGSNTYEQF
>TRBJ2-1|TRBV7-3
ASSQIGEALLEQF
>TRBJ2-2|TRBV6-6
ASSLEATGELF
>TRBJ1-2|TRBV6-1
ASSEANRGPGGYT
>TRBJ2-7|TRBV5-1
ASSLEGANEQY
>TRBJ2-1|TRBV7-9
ASSPFPLAGGSSYNEQF
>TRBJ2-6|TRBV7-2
ASSLGSGAVRSGANVLT
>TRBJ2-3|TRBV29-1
SVAQGPDTQY
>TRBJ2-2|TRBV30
AKDRENTGELF
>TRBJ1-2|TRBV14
ASSLGQGPYGYT
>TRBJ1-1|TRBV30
AWSVRGRGTEAF
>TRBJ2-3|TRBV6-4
ASSDGTGSTDTQY
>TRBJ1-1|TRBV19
ASSNQGVNTEAF
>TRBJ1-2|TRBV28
ASGRGRTNYGYT
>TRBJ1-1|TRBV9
ASSLRSTGAGTEAF
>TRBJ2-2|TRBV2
ASSLAGATGELF
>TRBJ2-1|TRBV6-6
ASNRGVSNEQF
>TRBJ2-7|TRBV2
ASRNRGNSYEQY
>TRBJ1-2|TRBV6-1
ASSESGVNYGYT